This TCR beta chain was sequenced in a study of shared clonotypes between healthy human individuals. Study-level results: Donors were few, which limited the genetic and exposure-history diversity represented.

CDR1 MNHEY and CDR2 SVGAGI come from the germline V gene. The V segment lost 4 bases and the J segment 2 bases; nucleotides outside the gene matches: 1. The CDR3 runs 13 residues. Measured with immunoSEQ multiplex PCR; TCRdb has only the in-frame clones, and not every one. The data contain 1,100,000 or so clones, around three quarters of them seen just once; the ten biggest clones take up roughly 0.56%. For this clone: The antigen remains unidentified. A much larger clone sits a single nucleotide away, making a read error possible.

The sequencing input was memory CD4+ T cells from PBMCs. Subset: CD45RA-negative fraction. This chain uses TRBV6-5 with TRBJ2-5, with 7 bases aligning to TRBD1. This TCR came from a man aged 18 to 29 in good health. Some clones in this sample may be carry-over from other donors' samples. The CDR3 DNA is TGTGCCAGCAGTTGGGACAGACAAGAGACCCAGTACTTC. It specifies CASSWDRQETQYF.